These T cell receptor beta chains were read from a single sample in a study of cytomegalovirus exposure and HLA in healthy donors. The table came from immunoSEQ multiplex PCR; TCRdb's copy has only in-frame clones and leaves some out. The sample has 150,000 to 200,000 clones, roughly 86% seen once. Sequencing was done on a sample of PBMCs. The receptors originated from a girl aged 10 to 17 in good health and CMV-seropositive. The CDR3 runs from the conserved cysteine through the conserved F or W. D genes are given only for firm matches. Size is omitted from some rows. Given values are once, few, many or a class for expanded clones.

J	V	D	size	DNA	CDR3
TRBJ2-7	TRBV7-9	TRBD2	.	TGTGCCAGCAGGGGACTAGCGGGGAGCTCCTACGAGCAGTACTTC	CASRGLAGSSYEQYF
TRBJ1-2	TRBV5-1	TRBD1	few	TGCGCCAGCAGCATCCTACCCCCGGGACAGGACAACTATGGCTACACCTTC	CASSILPPGQDNYGYTF
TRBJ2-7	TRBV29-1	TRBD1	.	TGCAGCGTGCCCACCGACAGGGGTCCCCACGAGCAGTACTTC	CSVPTDRGPHEQYF
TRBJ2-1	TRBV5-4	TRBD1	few	TGTGCCAGCAGCTTGGGACAGGGAGAATTCAATGAGCAGTTCTTC	CASSLGQGEFNEQFF
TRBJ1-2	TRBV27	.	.	TGTGCCTCCGGGAGGGTCCCTAACTATGGCTACACCTTC	CASGRVPNYGYTF
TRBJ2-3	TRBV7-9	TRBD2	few	TGTGCCAGCAGCCCCCTAGCGGGGGTCACAGATACGCAGTATTTT	CASSPLAGVTDTQYF
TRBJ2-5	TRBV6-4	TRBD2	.	TGTGCCAGCAGTGAAGTCGCGGGGGGGAAAGAGACCCAGTACTTC	CASSEVAGGKETQYF
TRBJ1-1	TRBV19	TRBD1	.	TGTGCCAGTAGTATAGTGTTTTGGGACAGGGTCCCCGAGAACACTGAAGCTTTCTTT	CASSIVFWDRVPENTEAFF
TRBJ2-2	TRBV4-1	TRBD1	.	TGCGCCAGCAGCCAGAGAAGGGACAGGGAGATCCCCGGGGAGCTGTTTTTT	CASSQRRDREIPGELFF
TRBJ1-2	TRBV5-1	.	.	TGCGCCAGCAGCTTGGGGACGGGGGCTAACTATGGCTACACCTTC	CASSLGTGANYGYTF
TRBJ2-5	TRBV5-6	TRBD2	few	TGTGCCAGCAGCTTACCGGGACTAGCGGGGGATCAAGAGACCCAGTACTTC	CASSLPGLAGDQETQYF
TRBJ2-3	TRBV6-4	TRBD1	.	TGTGCCAGCAGTGAGGTCCCAGGGGGCGTCACAGATACGCAGTATTTT	CASSEVPGGVTDTQYF
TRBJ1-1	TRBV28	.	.	TGTGCCAGCAGTCCTAGAAACGGACAGAACACTGAAGCTTTCTTT	CASSPRNGQNTEAFF
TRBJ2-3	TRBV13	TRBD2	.	TGTGCCAGCAGCCTTCTAGCGGGGGGGGATACGCAGTATTTT	CASSLLAGGDTQYF
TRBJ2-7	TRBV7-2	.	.	TGTGCCAGCAGCTCAGTACAGGGCTACGAGCAGTACTTC	CASSSVQGYEQYF
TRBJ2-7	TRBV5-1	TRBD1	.	TGCGCCAGCAGCTTGACAGGGGGCAGAGACGAGCAGTACTTC	CASSLTGGRDEQYF
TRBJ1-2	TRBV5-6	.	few	TGTGCCAGCAGCTTTGGGCACACATCAAACTATGGCTACACCTTC	CASSFGHTSNYGYTF